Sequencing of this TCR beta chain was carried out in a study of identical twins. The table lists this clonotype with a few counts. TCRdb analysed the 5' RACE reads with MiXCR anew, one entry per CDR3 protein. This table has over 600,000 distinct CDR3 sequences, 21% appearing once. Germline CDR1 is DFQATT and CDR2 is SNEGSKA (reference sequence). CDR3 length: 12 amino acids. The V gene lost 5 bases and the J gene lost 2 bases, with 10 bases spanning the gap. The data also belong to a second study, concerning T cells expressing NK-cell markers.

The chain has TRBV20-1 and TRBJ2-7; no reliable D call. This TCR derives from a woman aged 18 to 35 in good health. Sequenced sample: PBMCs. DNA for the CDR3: TGCAGTGCTCTCACAGAGCCCTACGAGCAGTACTTC. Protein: CSALTEPYEQYF.